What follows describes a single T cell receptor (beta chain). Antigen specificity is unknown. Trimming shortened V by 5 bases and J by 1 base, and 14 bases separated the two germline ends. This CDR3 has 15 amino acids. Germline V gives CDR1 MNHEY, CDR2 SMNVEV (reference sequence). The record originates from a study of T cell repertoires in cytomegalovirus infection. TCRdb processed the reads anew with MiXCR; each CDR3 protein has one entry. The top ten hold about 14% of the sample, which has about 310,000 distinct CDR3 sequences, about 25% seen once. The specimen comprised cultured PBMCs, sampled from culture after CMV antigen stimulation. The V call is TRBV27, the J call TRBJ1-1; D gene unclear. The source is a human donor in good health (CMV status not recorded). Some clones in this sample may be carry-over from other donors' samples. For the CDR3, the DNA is TGTGCCAGCAGTCGCTCTGGCGGATGGAACACTGAAGCTTTCTTT. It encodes CASSRSGGWNTEAFF.